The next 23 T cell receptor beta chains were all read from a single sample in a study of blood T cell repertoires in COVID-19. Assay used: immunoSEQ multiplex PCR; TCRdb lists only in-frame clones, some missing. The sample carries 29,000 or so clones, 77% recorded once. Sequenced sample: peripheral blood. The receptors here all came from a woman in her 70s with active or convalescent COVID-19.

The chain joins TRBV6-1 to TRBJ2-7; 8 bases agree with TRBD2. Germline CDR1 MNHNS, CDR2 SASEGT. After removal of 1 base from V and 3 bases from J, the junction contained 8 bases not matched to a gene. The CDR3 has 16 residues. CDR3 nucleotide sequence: TGTGCCAGCAGTGAAGATAGGACTAGCTTCCGCTACGAGCAGTACTTC. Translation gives CASSEDRTSFRYEQYF.

CDR3 coding DNA: TGTGCCAGCAGCTTCAGGACTAGCGGGAGCACAGATACGCAGTATTTT. It codes for CASSFRTSGSTDTQYF. J is TRBJ2-3 and V is TRBV7-9; 11 bases align to TRBD2. The CDR3 has 16 amino acids. Germline V gene lookup returns CDR1 SEHNR and CDR2 FQNEAQ (reference sequence). The V segment lost 3 bases and the J segment 0 bases; nucleotides outside the gene matches: 2.

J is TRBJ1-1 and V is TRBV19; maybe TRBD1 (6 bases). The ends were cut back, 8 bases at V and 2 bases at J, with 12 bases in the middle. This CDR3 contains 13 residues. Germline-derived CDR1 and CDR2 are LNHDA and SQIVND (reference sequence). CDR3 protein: CASPGHLNTEAFF. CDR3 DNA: TGTGCCAGTCCGGGACACTTAAACACTGAAGCTTTCTTT.

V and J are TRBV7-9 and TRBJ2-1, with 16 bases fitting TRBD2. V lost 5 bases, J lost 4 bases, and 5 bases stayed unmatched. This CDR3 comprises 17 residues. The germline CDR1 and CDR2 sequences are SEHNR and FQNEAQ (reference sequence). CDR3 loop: CASSPGLAGGIYNEQFF. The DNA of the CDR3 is TGTGCCAGCAGCCCGGGACTAGCGGGAGGGATTTACAATGAGCAGTTCTTC.

The CDR3 nucleotides are TGTGCCAGTTTATCCCTCAGGGGGAGCTCCTACAATGAGCAGTTCTTC. Its translation is CASLSLRGSSYNEQFF. The V gene is TRBV28, the J gene TRBJ2-1; 7 positions match TRBD1. Trimming took 9 bases from V and 0 from J; bases not matched to a gene: 11. The germline V gene encodes CDR1 MDHEN and CDR2 SYDVKM. The CDR3 spans 16 residues.

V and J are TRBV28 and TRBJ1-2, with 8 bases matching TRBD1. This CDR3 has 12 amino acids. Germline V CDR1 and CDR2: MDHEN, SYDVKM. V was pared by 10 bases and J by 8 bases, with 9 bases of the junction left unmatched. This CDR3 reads CAIQDRAGGYTF. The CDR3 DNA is TGTGCCATACAGGACAGGGCAGGGGGCTACACCTTC.

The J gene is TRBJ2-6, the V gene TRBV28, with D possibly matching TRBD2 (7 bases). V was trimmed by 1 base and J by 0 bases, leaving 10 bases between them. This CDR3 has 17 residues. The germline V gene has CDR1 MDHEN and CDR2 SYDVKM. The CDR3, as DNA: TGTGCCAGCAGTTTATTGGGGGGGGCCTCTGGGGCCAACGTCCTGACTTTC. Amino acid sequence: CASSLLGGASGANVLTF.

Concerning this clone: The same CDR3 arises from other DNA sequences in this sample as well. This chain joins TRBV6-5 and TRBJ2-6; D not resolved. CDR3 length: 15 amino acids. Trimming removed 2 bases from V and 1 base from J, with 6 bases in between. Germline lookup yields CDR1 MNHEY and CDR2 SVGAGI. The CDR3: CASSYGRSGANVLTF. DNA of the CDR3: TGTGCCAGCAGTTACGGCAGATCTGGGGCCAACGTCCTGACTTTC.

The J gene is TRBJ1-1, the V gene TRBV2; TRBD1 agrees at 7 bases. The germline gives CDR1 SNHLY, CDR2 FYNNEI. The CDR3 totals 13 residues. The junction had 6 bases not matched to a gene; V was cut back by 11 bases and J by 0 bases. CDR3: CAARQGMNTEAFF. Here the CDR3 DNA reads TGTGCCGCCCGACAGGGCATGAACACTGAAGCTTTCTTT.

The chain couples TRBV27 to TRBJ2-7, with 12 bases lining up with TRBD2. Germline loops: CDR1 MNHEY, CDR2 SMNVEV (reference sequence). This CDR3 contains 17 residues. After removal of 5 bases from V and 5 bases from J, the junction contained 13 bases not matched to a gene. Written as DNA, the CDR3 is TGTGCCAGCAGTCCAGATAAGACTAGCGGGAGTATGGACGAGCAGTACTTC. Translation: CASSPDKTSGSMDEQYF.

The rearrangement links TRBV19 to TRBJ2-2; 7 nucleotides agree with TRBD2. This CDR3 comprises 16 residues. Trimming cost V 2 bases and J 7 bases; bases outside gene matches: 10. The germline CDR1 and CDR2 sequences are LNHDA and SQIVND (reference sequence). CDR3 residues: CASSIWGRAAIGELFF. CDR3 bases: TGTGCCAGTAGTATATGGGGGAGGGCCGCGATCGGGGAGCTGTTTTTT. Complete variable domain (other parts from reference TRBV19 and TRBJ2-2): DGGITQSPKYLFRKEGQNVTLSCEQNLNHDAMYWYRQDPGQGLRLIYYSQIVNDFQKGDIAEGYSVSREKKESFPLTVTSAQKNPTAFYLCASSIWGRAAIGELFFGEGSRLTVL.

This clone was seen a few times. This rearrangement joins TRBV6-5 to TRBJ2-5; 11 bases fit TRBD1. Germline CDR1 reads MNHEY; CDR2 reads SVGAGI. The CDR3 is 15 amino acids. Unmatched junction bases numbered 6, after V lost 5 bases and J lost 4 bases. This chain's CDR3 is CASSQDRGRRETQYF. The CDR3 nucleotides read TGTGCCAGCAGTCAGGACAGGGGGCGCCGAGAGACCCAGTACTTC.

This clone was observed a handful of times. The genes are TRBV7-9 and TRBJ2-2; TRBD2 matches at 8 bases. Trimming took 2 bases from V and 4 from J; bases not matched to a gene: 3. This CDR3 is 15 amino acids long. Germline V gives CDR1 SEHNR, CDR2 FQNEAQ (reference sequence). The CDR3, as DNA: TGTGCCAGCAGCTTAAAGCGGGAGAGCACCGGGGAGCTGTTTTTT. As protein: CASSLKRESTGELFF. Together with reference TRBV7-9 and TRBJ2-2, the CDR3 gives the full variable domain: DTGVSQNPRHKITKRGQNVTFRCDPISEHNRLYWYRQTLGQGPEFLTYFQNEAQLEKSRLLSDRFSAERPKGSFSTLEIQRTEQGDSAMYLCASSLKRESTGELFFGEGSRLTVL.

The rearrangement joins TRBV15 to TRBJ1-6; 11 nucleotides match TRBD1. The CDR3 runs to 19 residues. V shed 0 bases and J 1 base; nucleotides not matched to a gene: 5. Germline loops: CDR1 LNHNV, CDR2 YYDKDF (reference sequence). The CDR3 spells CATSREDRGLGSYNSPLHF. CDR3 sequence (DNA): TGTGCCACCAGCAGAGAGGACAGGGGGCTCGGGTCCTATAATTCACCCCTCCACTTT.

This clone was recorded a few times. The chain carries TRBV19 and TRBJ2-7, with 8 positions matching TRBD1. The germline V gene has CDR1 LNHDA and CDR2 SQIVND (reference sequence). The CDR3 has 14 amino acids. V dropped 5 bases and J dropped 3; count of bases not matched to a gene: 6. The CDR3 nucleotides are TGTGCCAGTAGTTCGACAGGGGAATTCTACGAGCAGTACTTC. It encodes CASSSTGEFYEQYF.

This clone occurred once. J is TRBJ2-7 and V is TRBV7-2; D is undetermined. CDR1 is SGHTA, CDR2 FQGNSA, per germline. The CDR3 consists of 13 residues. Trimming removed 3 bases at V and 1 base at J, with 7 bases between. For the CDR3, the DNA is TGTGCCAGCAGCTTTATGAGTTCCTACGAGCAGTACTTC. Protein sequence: CASSFMSSYEQYF. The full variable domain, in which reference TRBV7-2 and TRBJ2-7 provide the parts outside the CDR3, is GAGVSQSPSNKVTEKGKDVELRCDPISGHTALYWYRQSLGQGLEFLIYFQGNSAPDKSGLPSDRFSAERTGGSVSTLTIQRTQQEDSAVYLCASSFMSSYEQYFGPGTRLTVT.

CDR3 in amino acids: CASSDRDRGNTEAFF. The CDR3 nucleotides are TGTGCCAGTAGTGACCGGGACAGGGGGAACACTGAAGCTTTCTTT. The chain employs TRBV19 and TRBJ1-1; 10 bases line up with TRBD1. V dropped 5 bases and J dropped 1; count of bases not matched to a gene: 4. Germline V lookup: CDR1 LNHDA, CDR2 SQIVND (reference sequence). This CDR3 spans 15 amino acids.

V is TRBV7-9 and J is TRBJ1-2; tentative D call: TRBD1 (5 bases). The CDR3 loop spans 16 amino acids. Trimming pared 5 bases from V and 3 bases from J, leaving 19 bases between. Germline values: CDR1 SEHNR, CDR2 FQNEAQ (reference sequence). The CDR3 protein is CASSTGFDRGDYGYTF. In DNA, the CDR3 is TGTGCCAGCAGCACCGGATTTGACAGAGGCGACTATGGCTACACCTTC.

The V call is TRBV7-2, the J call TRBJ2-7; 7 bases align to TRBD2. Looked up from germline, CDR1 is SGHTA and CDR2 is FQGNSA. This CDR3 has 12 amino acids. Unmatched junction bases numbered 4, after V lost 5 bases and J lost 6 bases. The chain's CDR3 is CASSHTGGEQYF. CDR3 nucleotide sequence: TGTGCCAGCAGCCACACGGGAGGCGAGCAGTACTTC.

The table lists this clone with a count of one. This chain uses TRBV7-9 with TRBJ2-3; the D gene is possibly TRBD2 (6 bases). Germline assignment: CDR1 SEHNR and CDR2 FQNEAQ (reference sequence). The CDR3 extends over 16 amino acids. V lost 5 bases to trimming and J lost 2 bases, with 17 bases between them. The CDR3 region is CASSKGRGEVTDTQYF. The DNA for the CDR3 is TGTGCCAGCAGCAAAGGTCGTGGGGAGGTCACAGATACGCAGTATTTT.

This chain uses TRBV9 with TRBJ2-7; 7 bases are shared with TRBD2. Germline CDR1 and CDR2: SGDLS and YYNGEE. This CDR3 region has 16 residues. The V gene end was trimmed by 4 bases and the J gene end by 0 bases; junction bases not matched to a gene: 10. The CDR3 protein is CASSPSSGRHSYEQYF. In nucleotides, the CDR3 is TGTGCCAGCAGCCCCTCTAGCGGCCGGCACTCCTACGAGCAGTACTTC.

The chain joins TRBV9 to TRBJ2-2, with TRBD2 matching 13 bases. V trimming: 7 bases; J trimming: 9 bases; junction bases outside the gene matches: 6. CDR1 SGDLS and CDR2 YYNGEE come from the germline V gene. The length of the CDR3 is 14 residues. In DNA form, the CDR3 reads TGTGCCAGCGCACTAGCGGGGGGGGTGCGGGAGCTGTTTTTT. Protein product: CASALAGGVRELFF.

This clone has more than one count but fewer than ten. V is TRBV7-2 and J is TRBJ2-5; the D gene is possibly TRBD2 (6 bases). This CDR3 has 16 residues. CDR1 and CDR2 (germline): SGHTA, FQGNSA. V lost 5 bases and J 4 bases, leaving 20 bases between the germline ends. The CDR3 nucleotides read TGTGCCAGCAGCCAAAACGGAGGGTTCGGGGCAGAGACCCAGTACTTC. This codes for CASSQNGGFGAETQYF. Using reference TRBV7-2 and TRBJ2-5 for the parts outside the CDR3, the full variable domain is GAGVSQSPSNKVTEKGKDVELRCDPISGHTALYWYRQSLGQGLEFLIYFQGNSAPDKSGLPSDRFSAERTGGSVSTLTIQRTQQEDSAVYLCASSQNGGFGAETQYFGPGTRLLVL.